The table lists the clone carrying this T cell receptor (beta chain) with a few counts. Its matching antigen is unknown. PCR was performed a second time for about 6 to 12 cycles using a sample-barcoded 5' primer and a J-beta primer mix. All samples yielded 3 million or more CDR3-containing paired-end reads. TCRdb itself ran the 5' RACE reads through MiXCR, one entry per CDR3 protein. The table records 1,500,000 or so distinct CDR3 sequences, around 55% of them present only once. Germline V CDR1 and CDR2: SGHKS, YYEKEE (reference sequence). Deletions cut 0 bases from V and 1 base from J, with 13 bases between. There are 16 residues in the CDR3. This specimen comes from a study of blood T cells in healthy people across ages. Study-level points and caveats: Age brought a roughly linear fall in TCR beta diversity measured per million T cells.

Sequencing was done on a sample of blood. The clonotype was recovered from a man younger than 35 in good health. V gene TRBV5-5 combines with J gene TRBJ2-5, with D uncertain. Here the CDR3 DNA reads TGTGCCAGCAGCTTGGTTCATAGTCGGACCCAAGAGACCCAGTACTTC. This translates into CASSLVHSRTQETQYF.